The T cell receptor (beta chain) under discussion was sequenced for a study of blood T cell repertoires in COVID-19. Study-level background: Sites in the United States, Italy and Spain provided acute and convalescent COVID-19 samples. In each case, the material was cDNA or gDNA derived from T cells, B-cell-depleted T cells, or PBMCs.

As handled by the study authors: It was from reference gene primer amplification that nucleated cell counts were estimated. Measured with immunoSEQ multiplex PCR; TCRdb has only the in-frame clones, and not every one. V, J and clone size are taken as reported in that table, and D and trimming were inferred from the DNA itself. The data contain tens of thousands of clones, about 76% of them singletons. The sequence was obtained from an elderly man with acute or convalescent COVID-19. Sequencing input: peripheral blood.

The CDR3 nucleotides read TGCGCCAGCAGCTTACTGGGGCTAGCGGGAGGAGAGACCCAGTACTTC. This encodes CASSLLGLAGGETQYF. V gene TRBV5-1 combines with J gene TRBJ2-5; TRBD2 agrees at 11 bases. The CDR3 covers 16 residues. Trimming took 2 bases from V and 4 from J; bases not matched to a gene: 7. Germline lookup yields CDR1 SGHRS and CDR2 YFSETQ.